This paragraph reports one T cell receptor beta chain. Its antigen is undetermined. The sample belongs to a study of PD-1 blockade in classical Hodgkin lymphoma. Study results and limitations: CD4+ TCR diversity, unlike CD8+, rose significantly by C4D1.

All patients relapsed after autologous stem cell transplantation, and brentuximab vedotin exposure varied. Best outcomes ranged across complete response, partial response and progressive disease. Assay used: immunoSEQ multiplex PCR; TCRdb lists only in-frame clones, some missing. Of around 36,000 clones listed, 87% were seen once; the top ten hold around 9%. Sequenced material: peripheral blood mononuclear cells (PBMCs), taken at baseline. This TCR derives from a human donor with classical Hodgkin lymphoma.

The CDR3 region is CASSHPDRGEQYF. In DNA form, the CDR3 reads TGTGCCAGCAGCCACCCGGACCGTGGGGAGCAGTACTTC. This chain joins TRBV11-3 and TRBJ2-7; D uncertain. The CDR3 runs to 13 residues. Trimming pared 5 bases from V and 7 bases from J, leaving 15 bases between. The germline gives CDR1 SGHNT, CDR2 YENEEA.